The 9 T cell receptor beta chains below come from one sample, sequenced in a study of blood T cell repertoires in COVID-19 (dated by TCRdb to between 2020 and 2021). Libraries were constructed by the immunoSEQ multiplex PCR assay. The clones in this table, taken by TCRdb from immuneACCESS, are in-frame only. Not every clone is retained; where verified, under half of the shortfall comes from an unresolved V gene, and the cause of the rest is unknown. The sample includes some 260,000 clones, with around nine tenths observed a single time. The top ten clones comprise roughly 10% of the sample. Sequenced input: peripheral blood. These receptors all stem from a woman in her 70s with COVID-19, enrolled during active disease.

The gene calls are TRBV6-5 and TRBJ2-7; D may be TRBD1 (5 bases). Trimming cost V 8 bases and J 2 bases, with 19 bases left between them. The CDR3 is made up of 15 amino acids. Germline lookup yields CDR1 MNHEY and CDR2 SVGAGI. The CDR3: CASLRLGHGTYEQYF. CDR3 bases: TGTGCCAGCCTTAGATTGGGGCACGGTACCTACGAGCAGTACTTC.

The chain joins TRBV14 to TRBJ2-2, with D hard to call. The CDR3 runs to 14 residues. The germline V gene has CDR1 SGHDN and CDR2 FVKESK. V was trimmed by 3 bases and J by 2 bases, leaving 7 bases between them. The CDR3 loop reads CASSQSVNTGELFF. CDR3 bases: TGTGCCAGCAGCCAGAGTGTAAACACCGGGGAGCTGTTTTTT.

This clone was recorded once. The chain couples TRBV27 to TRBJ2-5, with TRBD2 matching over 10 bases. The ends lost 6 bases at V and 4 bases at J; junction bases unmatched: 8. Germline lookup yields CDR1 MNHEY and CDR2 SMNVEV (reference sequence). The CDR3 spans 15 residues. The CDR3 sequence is CASRLAGILSETQYF. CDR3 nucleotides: TGTGCCAGCAGACTAGCGGGAATTTTGTCAGAGACCCAGTACTTC.

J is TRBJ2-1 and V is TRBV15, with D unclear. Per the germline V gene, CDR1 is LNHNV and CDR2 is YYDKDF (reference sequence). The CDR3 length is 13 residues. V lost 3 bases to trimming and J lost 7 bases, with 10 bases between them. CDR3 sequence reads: CATSSRATNEQFF. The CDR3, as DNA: TGTGCCACCAGCAGCAGAGCGACGAATGAGCAGTTCTTC.

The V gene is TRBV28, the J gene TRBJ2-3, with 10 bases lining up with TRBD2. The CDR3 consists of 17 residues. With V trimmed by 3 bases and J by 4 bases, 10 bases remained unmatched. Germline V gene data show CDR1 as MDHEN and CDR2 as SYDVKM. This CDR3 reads CASSLEGSGRGADTQYF. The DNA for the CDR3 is TGTGCCAGCAGTTTGGAGGGAAGCGGGAGGGGGGCAGATACGCAGTATTTT.

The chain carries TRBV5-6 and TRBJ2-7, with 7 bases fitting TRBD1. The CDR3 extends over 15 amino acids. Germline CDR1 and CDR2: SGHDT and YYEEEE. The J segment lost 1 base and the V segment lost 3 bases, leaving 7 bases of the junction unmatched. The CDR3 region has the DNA TGTGCCAGCAGCTCCCGGGACAGCGGATCCTACGAGCAGTACTTC. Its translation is CASSSRDSGSYEQYF.

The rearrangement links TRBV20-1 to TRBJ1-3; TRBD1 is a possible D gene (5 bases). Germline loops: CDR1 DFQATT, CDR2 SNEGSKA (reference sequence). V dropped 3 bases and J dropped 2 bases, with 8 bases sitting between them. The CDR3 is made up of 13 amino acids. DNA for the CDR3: TGCAGTGCTAGTAAGGGGCCTGGAAACACCATATATTTT. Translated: CSASKGPGNTIYF.

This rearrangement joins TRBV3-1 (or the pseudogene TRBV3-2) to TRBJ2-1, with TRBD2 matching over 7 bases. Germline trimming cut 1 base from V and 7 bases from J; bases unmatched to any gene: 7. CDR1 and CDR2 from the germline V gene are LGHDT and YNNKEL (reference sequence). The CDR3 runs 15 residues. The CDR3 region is CASSQVLASKNEQFF. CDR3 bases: TGTGCCAGCAGCCAAGTACTAGCGAGTAAGAATGAGCAGTTCTTC.

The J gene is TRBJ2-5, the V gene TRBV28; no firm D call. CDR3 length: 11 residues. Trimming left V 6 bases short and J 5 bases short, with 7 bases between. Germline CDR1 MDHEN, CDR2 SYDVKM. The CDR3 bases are TGTGCCAGCAGCCTCGGGGAGACCCAGTACTTC. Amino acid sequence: CASSLGETQYF.